Listed below are T cell receptor beta chains from one sample, sequenced in a study of cytomegalovirus exposure and HLA in healthy donors. Method: immunoSEQ multiplex PCR; TCRdb's copy keeps in-frame clones and lacks some. The sample has some 130,000 clones, around 74% seen once. The material sequenced was PBMCs. The receptors shown here come from a male donor in good health and CMV-seronegative. Each CDR3 is given with its conserved first and last residue. D genes are given only for firm matches. Size tells how often a clone was seen (once, few, many) or the class of an expanded clone, and some rows leave it out.

D gene	clone size	V gene	J gene	CDR3 protein	CDR3 DNA
-	-	TRBV5-6	TRBJ2-5	CASSTGVSQETQYF	TGTGCCAGCAGCACGGGAGTATCGCAAGAGACCCAGTACTTC
TRBD2	-	TRBV28	TRBJ2-1	CASSPPSPTSGYEQFF	TGTGCCAGCAGTCCCCCCAGTCCTACTAGCGGGTATGAGCAGTTCTTC
-	-	TRBV7-2	TRBJ2-7	CASSLVLTSSYEQYF	TGTGCCAGCAGCTTAGTACTAACAAGCTCCTACGAGCAGTACTTC
TRBD2	-	TRBV30	TRBJ2-6	CAGGRGGAQGANVLTF	TGTGCCGGGGGACGGGGGGGGGCGCAGGGGGCCAACGTCCTGACTTTC
TRBD2	-	TRBV5-1	TRBJ2-7	CASSAIPSGSSYEQYF	TGCGCCAGCAGCGCCATCCCTAGCGGGAGCTCCTACGAGCAGTACTTC
-	-	TRBV27	TRBJ1-1	CATSMGANTEAFF	TGTGCCACCTCCATGGGAGCGAACACTGAAGCTTTCTTT
-	-	TRBV5-6	TRBJ2-1	CASSSPGWRGNEQFF	TGTGCCAGCAGCTCCCCCGGTTGGAGGGGCAATGAGCAGTTCTTC
TRBD1	-	TRBV28	TRBJ2-7	CASSATGTGYYEQYF	TGTGCCAGCAGTGCGACCGGGACAGGGTACTACGAGCAGTACTTC
-	-	TRBV27	TRBJ2-2	CASGSRIANTGELFF	TGTGCCAGCGGGTCGCGGATCGCGAACACCGGGGAGCTGTTTTTT
-	once	TRBV30	TRBJ2-5	CAWSARETQYF	TGTGCCTGGAGTGCGCGGGAGACCCAGTACTTC
-	-	TRBV21-1	TRBJ1-1	CASSKVAKMNTEAFF	TGTGCCAGCAGCAAAGTGGCAAAAATGAACACTGAAGCTTTCTTT
-	-	TRBV28	TRBJ1-1	CASRRAGEGTEAFF	TGTGCCAGCAGACGGGCAGGGGAAGGGACTGAAGCTTTCTTT
TRBD1	few	TRBV7-2	TRBJ2-5	CASSSSGGEETQYF	TGTGCCAGCAGCTCGTCAGGGGGCGAGGAGACCCAGTACTTC
TRBD1	-	TRBV18	TRBJ2-1	CASSPSLTGDEQFF	TGTGCCAGCTCACCCAGCCTAACAGGGGATGAGCAGTTCTTC
TRBD1	-	TRBV14	TRBJ2-5	CASSQHLPGTGGETQYF	TGTGCCAGCAGCCAACACTTGCCCGGGACAGGGGGGGAGACCCAGTACTTC
-	-	TRBV7-9	TRBJ1-2	CASSFHHQGQPHF	TGTGCCAGCAGCTTCCACCACCAAGGACAGCCCCACTTC
-	-	TRBV9	TRBJ2-7	CASSRDSSYEQYF	TGTGCCAGCAGCCGGGACTCCTCCTACGAGCAGTACTTC
-	few	TRBV11-3	TRBJ2-3	CASSLGRTTSTDTQYF	TGTGCCAGCAGCTTAGGTCGGACTACTAGCACAGATACGCAGTATTTT
-	-	TRBV4-3	TRBJ2-6	CASSQDRGSLYSGANVLTF	TGCGCCAGCAGCCAAGACAGGGGCAGCCTGTACTCTGGGGCCAACGTCCTGACTTTC
TRBD1	-	TRBV11-2	TRBJ1-1	CASSEGGAHTEAFF	TGTGCCAGCAGCGAAGGGGGCGCCCACACTGAAGCTTTCTTT
-	once	TRBV9	TRBJ2-3	CASSVGDTQYF	TGTGCCAGCAGCGTCGGGGATACGCAGTATTTT
-	-	TRBV18	TRBJ1-1	CASSETALNTEAFF	TGTGCCAGCTCAGAGACAGCCCTGAACACTGAAGCTTTCTTT
TRBD1	-	TRBV15	TRBJ2-5	CATSKHRGLETQYF	TGTGCCACCAGCAAACACAGGGGGCTGGAGACCCAGTACTTC
-	-	TRBV7-2	TRBJ2-7	CASSLNSDYYEQYF	TGTGCCAGCAGCTTAAACTCAGACTACTACGAGCAGTACTTC
TRBD1	-	TRBV18	TRBJ1-1	CASSPPSTGRDTEAFF	TGTGCCAGCTCACCTCCCTCGACAGGGAGAGACACTGAAGCTTTCTTT
TRBD1	-	TRBV9	TRBJ2-1	CASSTETGRFKGEQFF	TGTGCCAGCAGCACCGAGACAGGGCGATTTAAGGGTGAGCAGTTCTTC
TRBD1	-	TRBV5-8	TRBJ1-1	CASSSYRGKTEAFF	TGTGCCAGCAGCTCATACAGGGGGAAGACTGAAGCTTTCTTT
TRBD1	few	TRBV27	TRBJ1-2	CASSLAGQGAPGYTF	TGTGCCAGCAGTTTGGCCGGACAGGGGGCGCCCGGCTACACCTTC
TRBD1	few	TRBV2	TRBJ1-1	CASRDRGRLNTEAFF	TGTGCCAGCAGGGACAGGGGGCGCTTGAACACTGAAGCTTTCTTT
TRBD2	-	TRBV15	TRBJ2-5	CATRLAGGKTQYF	TGTGCCACCAGGCTAGCGGGGGGGAAGACCCAGTACTTC
-	once	TRBV19	TRBJ1-1	CASSRPLTEAFF	TGTGCCAGTAGTAGGCCGTTGACTGAAGCTTTCTTT
TRBD1	-	TRBV5-4	TRBJ1-1	CASSLRDRGIMNTEAFF	TGTGCCAGCAGCCTCCGGGACAGGGGCATTATGAACACTGAAGCTTTCTTT
-	-	TRBV7-7	TRBJ1-1	CASSLSSNTEAFF	TGTGCTAGCAGCTTATCGTCGAACACTGAAGCTTTCTTT
TRBD2	-	TRBV27	TRBJ2-3	CASSSPGLAGGRSTDTQYF	TGTGCCAGCAGTTCTCCCGGACTAGCGGGGGGGCGGAGCACAGATACGCAGTATTTT
-	-	TRBV13	TRBJ1-6	CASSLGVQGRSPLHF	TGTGCCAGCAGCTTAGGCGTCCAGGGTCGGTCACCCCTCCACTTT
-	-	TRBV7-2	TRBJ2-2	CASSFQVTGELFF	TGTGCCAGCAGCTTTCAGGTCACCGGGGAGCTGTTTTTT
TRBD2	few	TRBV11-2	TRBJ2-3	CASSKGTSGIGDTQYF	TGTGCCAGCAGCAAAGGGACTAGCGGGATAGGAGATACGCAGTATTTT
TRBD2	-	TRBV7-2	TRBJ2-3	CASSPREDTDTQYF	TGTGCCAGCAGCCCTCGGGAGGACACAGATACGCAGTATTTT
TRBD2	few	TRBV4-2	TRBJ2-1	CASSQERGGNNEQFF	TGTGCCAGCAGCCAAGAGCGGGGGGGCAACAATGAGCAGTTCTTC
-	-	TRBV28	TRBJ1-3	CASSADRRNTIYF	TGTGCCAGCAGTGCCGACAGAAGAAACACCATATATTTT